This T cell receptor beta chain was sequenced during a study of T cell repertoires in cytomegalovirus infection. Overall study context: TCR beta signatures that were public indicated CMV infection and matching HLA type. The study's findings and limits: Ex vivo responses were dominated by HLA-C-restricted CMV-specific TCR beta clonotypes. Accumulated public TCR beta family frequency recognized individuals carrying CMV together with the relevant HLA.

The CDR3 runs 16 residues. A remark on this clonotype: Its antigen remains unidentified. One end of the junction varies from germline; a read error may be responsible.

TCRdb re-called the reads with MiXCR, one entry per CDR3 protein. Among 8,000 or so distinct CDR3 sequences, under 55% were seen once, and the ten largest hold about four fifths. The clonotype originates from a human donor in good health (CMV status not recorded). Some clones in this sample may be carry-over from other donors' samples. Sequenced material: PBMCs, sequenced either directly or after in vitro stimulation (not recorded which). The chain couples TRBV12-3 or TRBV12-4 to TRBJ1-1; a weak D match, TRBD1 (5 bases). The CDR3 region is CASSIRVSKQCTEDLF. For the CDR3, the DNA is TGTGCAAGCAGCATCAGGGTTTCCAAACAGTGCACTGAAGATTTATTT.